This T cell receptor (beta chain) emerged from a study of cytomegalovirus exposure and HLA in healthy donors. Study-level background: Earlier, 150 million to 200 million T cells were analyzed, and about 120 million unique TCR beta sequences were found among them. General study results and limits: Later work associated over 15,000 TCR beta sequences with HLA alleles at 0.05 false discovery rate. Certain indistinguishable V segments, among them TRBV6-2 and TRBV6-3, were excluded.

Primers: 60 Vbeta forward and 13 Jbeta reverse. Assay used: immunoSEQ multiplex PCR; TCRdb lists only in-frame clones, some missing. The repertoire holds 75,000 to 100,000 clones, with about four fifths as singletons. There were likely unrecorded immune exposures, though donors were nominally healthy when sampled. The CDR3 contains 15 residues. Unmatched junction bases numbered 6, after V lost 4 bases and J lost 3 bases. Germline V CDR1 and CDR2: SQVTM, ANQGSEA. Note on this clone: Its cognate antigen is unknown.

The rearrangement links TRBV29-1 to TRBJ2-2, with 9 bases matching TRBD1. This sequence was found in a middle-aged man in good health and CMV-seropositive. Sequencing input: PBMCs. CDR3: CSVGGGQGYTGELFF. CDR3 sequence (DNA): TGCAGCGTTGGGGGAGGACAGGGGTACACCGGGGAGCTGTTTTTT.